This TCR beta chain is from a study of blood T cell repertoires in COVID-19. In the study overall: Sites across the United States, Italy and Spain contributed samples from acute and convalescent COVID-19. T cells, B-cell-depleted T cells, or PBMCs supplied cDNA or gDNA.

Deletions cut 8 bases from V and 7 bases from J, with 14 bases between. The CDR3 has 13 amino acids. Germline lookup yields CDR1 MDHEN and CDR2 SYDVKM. Seattle patients were enrolled while actively infected and followed longitudinally. Assay used: immunoSEQ multiplex PCR; TCRdb lists only in-frame clones, some missing. The sample holds 160,000 or so clones, approximately 90% seen once. This receptor was identified in a woman in her 70s with COVID-19, enrolled during active disease. The specimen was peripheral blood. The J gene is TRBJ1-4, the V gene TRBV28; the D is unclear. CDR3 residues: CASEDLGSEKLFF. The CDR3 DNA reads TGTGCCAGCGAGGACCTTGGGAGTGAAAAACTGTTTTTT.